This paragraph reports one T cell receptor (beta chain). Its antigen is not identified. The data are from a study of T cell responses to AZD1222 COVID-19 vaccine. Trimming cost V 1 base and J 4 bases; bases outside gene matches: 6. The CDR3 sequence is 17 residues long. Germline V CDR1 and CDR2: SGHRS, YFSETQ. Study-wide findings and caveats: Sampled repertoires all dated from after the peak T cell response.

TCRdb's copy holds only in-frame clones and misses some; the assay was immunoSEQ multiplex PCR. The sample lists under 200,000 clones; approximately 91% were seen once. V is TRBV5-1 and J is TRBJ1-3; the match to TRBD1 covers 12 bases. The sample was peripheral blood, taken on day 0 of AZD1222 vaccination. The clonotype originates from an adult in good health. This chain's CDR3 is CASSLLGTGGLGNTIYF. In DNA form, the CDR3 reads TGCGCCAGCAGCTTGTTAGGGACAGGGGGCCTCGGAAACACCATATATTTT. The full variable domain, its missing parts supplied by reference TRBV5-1 and TRBJ1-3, is KAGVTQTPRYLIKTRGQQVTLSCSPISGHRSVSWYQQTPGQGLQFLFEYFSETQRNKGNFPGRFSGRQFSNSRSEMNVSTLELGDSALYLCASSLLGTGGLGNTIYFGEGSWLTVV.